The clone carrying this TCR beta chain was detected many times. Its cognate antigen is unknown. This entry is derived from a study of T-cell memory formation after mild COVID-19. Overall study findings and caveats: Pre-infection memory harbored some responding clones, suggesting cross-reactive memory joined. Unconfirmed was the SARS-CoV-2 specificity of second-wave clones that peaked on day 37. Those CD4+ clones that contracted were mainly in CM and EM (CD8+ ones in EMRA).

Via MiXCR, TCRdb re-called the 5' RACE reads, giving one row per CDR3 protein. The table lists approximately 340,000 distinct CDR3 sequences, 10% to 15% of them singletons, with 20% to 25% in the top ten. Trimming left V 4 bases short and J 3 bases short, with 14 bases between. The germline gives CDR1 SGHTA, CDR2 FQGNSA. The length of the CDR3 is 15 residues. The V call is TRBV7-2, the J call TRBJ2-3; D is unresolved. This receptor was obtained from a man aged 18 to 30 who had mild COVID-19 (a few samples of this study predate the infection). Cell type and time point are not known. The sample comprised PBMCs or a T cell subset sorted from them (not recorded which). The chain's CDR3 is CASSSSRVPTDTQYF. Here the CDR3 DNA reads TGTGCCAGCAGCTCCTCAAGGGTCCCGACAGATACGCAGTATTTT.